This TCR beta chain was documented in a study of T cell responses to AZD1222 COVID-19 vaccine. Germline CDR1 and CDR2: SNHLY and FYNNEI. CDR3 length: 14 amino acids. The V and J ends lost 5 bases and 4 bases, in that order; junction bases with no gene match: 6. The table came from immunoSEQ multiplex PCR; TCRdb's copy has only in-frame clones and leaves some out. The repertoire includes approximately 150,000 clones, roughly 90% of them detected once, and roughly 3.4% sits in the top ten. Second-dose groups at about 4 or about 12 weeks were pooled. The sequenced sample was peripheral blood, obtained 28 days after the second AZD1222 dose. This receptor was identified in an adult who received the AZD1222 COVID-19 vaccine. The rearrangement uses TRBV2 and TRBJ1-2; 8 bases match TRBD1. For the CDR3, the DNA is TGTGCCAGCAGTAGAGACAGGGGATCCTATGGCTACACCTTC. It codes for CASSRDRGSYGYTF.